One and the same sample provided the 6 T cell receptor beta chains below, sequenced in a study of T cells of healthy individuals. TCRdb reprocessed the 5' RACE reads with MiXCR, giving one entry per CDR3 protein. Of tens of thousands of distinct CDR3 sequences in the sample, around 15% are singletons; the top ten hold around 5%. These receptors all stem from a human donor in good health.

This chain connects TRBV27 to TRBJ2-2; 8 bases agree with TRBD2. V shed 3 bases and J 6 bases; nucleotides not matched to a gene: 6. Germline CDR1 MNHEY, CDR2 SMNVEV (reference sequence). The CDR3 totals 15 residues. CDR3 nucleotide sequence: TGTGCCAGCAGTTTGGCCGGGGGGGGCCCCGGGGAGCTGTTTTTT. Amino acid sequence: CASSLAGGGPGELFF.

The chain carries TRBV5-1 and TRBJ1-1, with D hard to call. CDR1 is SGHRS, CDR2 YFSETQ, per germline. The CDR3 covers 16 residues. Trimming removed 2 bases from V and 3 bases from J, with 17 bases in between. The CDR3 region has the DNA TGCGCCAGCAGCTTTTCCGAACCTTGGGGATACACTGAAGCTTTCTTT. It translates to CASSFSEPWGYTEAFF.

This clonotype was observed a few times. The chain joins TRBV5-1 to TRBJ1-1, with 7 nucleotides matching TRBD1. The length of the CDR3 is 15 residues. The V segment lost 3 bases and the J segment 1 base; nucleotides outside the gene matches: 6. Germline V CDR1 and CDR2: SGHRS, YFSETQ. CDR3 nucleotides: TGCGCCAGCAGCTCTGGACAGGCGTGGAACACTGAAGCTTTCTTT. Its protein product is CASSSGQAWNTEAFF.

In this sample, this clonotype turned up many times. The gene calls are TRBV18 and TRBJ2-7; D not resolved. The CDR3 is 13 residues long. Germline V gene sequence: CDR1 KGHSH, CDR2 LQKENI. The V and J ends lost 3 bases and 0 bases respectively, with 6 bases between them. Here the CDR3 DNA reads TGTGCCAGCTCACCCCCGAGCTCCTACGAGCAGTACTTC. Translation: CASSPPSSYEQYF.

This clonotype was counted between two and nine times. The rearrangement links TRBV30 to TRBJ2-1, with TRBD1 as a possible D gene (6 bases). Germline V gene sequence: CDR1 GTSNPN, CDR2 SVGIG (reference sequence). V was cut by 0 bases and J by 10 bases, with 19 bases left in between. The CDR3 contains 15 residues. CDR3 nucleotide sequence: TGTGCCTGGAGTGTACCATACTACAGGGAAAGGGAGCAGTTCTTC. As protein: CAWSVPYYREREQFF. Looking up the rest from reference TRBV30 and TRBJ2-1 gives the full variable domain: SQTIHQWPATLVQPVGSPLSLECTVEGTSNPNLYWYRQAAGRGLQLLFYSVGIGQISSEVPQNLSASRPQDRQFILSSKKLLLSDSGFYLCAWSVPYYREREQFFGPGTRLTVL.

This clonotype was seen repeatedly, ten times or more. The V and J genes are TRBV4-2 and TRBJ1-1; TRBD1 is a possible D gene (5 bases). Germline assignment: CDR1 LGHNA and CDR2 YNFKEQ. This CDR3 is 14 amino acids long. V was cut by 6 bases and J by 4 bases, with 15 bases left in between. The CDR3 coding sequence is TGTGCCAGCAGTAGAGGGACCTCGGTCACTGAAGCTTTCTTT. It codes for CASSRGTSVTEAFF.